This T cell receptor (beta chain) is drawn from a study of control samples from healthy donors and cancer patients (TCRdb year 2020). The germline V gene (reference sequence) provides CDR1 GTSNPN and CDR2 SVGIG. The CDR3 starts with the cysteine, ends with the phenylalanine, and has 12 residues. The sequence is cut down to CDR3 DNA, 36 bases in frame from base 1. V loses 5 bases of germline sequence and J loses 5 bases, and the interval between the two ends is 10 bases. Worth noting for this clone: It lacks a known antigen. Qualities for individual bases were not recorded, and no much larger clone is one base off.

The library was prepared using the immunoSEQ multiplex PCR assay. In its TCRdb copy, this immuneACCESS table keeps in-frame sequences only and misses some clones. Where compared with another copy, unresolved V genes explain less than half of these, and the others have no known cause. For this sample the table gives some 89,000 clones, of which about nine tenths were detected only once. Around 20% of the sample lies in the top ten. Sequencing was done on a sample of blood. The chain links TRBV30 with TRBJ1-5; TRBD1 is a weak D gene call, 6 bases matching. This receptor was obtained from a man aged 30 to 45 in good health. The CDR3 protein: CAWDRFYQPQHF. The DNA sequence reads TGTGCCTGGGACAGGTTCTATCAGCCCCAGCATTTT. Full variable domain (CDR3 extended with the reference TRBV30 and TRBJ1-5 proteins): SQTIHQWPATLVQPVGSPLSLECTVEGTSNPNLYWYRQAAGRGLQLLFYSVGIGQISSEVPQNLSASRPQDRQFILSSKKLLLSDSGFYLCAWDRFYQPQHFGDGTRLSIL.